This T cell receptor (beta chain) came from a study of cytomegalovirus exposure and HLA in healthy donors. Study-wide results and limits: The authors later linked a missense DCLRE1C variant to TCR beta V- and J-gene trimming. It is likely that the observed cluster of highly shared sequence variants was a sequencing artifact. A later analysis reported that several of the most significant clusters appeared to be linked to common viral pathogens, among them Epstein-Barr virus.

From germline, CDR1 is GTSNPN and CDR2 SVGIG (reference sequence). Trimming removed 3 bases from V and 3 bases from J; junction bases left unmatched: 4. The CDR3 consists of 13 residues. Comment on this clone: What it binds is not known.

Vbeta (60) and Jbeta (13) primers were used in the PCR. Clones were read by immunoSEQ multiplex PCR, and TCRdb kept only the in-frame ones, dropping some. The sample carries about 130,000 clones, roughly 80% recorded once. The chain joins TRBV30 to TRBJ2-7, with TRBD2 matching over 8 bases. This clonotype originated in a man in his forties or fifties in good health and CMV-seronegative. What was sequenced was PBMCs. The CDR3 DNA is TGTGCCTGGAGCGCGGGGACTAGCTACGAGCAGTACTTC. It codes for CAWSAGTSYEQYF.